The present entry profiles one T cell receptor beta chain with its context. Other DNA sequences in the same sample also yield this CDR3. This entry is derived from a study of control samples from healthy donors and cancer patients. The CDR3 has 13 residues. Trimming cost V 3 bases and J 4 bases; bases outside gene matches: 2. Looked up from germline, CDR1 is LNHDA and CDR2 is SQIVND (reference sequence). TCRdb's table, derived via immunoSEQ multiplex PCR, lists solely in-frame clones and lacks some. This table has 95,000 to 130,000 clones, 80% to 90% appearing once. The sequenced material came from PBMCs. The origin of this receptor is a woman between 45 and 65 years old with colorectal cancer. The genes are TRBV19 and TRBJ1-1; 7 bases match TRBD1. The CDR3 loop is CASSINRGTEAFF. CDR3 in DNA: TGTGCCAGTAGTATTAACAGGGGCACTGAAGCTTTCTTT. The whole variable domain, remainder taken from reference TRBV19 and TRBJ1-1, is DGGITQSPKYLFRKEGQNVTLSCEQNLNHDAMYWYRQDPGQGLRLIYYSQIVNDFQKGDIAEGYSVSREKKESFPLTVTSAQKNPTAFYLCASSINRGTEAFFGQGTRLTVV.